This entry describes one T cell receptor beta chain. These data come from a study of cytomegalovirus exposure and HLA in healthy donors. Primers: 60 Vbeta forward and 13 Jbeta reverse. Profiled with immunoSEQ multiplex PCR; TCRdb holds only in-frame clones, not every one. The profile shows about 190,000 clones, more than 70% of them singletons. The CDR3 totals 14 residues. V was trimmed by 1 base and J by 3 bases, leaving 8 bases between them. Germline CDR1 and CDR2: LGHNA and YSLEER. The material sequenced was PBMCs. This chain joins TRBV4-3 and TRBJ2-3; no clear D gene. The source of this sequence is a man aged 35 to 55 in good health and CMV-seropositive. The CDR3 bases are TGCGCCAGCAGCCAAGCGCAGGCGACAGATACGCAGTATTTT. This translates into CASSQAQATDTQYF.